This T cell receptor beta chain was identified in a study of blood T cell repertoires in COVID-19. The CDR3 spans 14 residues. Germline values: CDR1 MNHEY, CDR2 SVGEGT. Trimming stripped 0 bases from V and 4 bases from J, with 9 bases between. Assay: immunoSEQ multiplex PCR; the TCRdb copy retains only in-frame clones and omits some. The profile shows 200,000 to 250,000 clones, around 90% of them singletons. Sample: PBMCs or T cells enriched from blood (not recorded which). The clonotype comes from a young woman who had recovered from COVID-19. The chain is built from TRBV6-2 or TRBV6-3 and TRBJ1-2; D call uncertain. Here the CDR3 DNA reads TGTGCCAGCAGTTACTCGATCGGGTCCTATGGCTACACCTTC. Its protein product is CASSYSIGSYGYTF.